A single T cell receptor (beta chain) is shown here with its context. These data belong to a study of blood T cell repertoires in COVID-19. On the study more broadly: From the United States, Italy and Spain came samples of acute and convalescent COVID-19. Nucleic acid was either cDNA or gDNA, and it came from T cells, B-cell-depleted T cells, or PBMCs.

As handled by the study authors: Scientists estimated how many nucleated cells there were by amplifying reference gene primers. Clones were sequenced by immunoSEQ multiplex PCR, and TCRdb holds only the in-frame ones, with some missing. That table gives V, J and clone size, and the DNA gave D and trimming. The data contain tens of thousands of clones, roughly four fifths of them singletons. This clonotype was obtained from a human donor in a cohort sampled during active COVID-19. Sequencing input: peripheral blood.

CDR3 loop: CASSSDPGLASSRFF. In DNA, the CDR3 is TGCGCCAGCAGCTCTGACCCGGGACTAGCCTCCTCCCGGTTCTTC. This chain connects TRBV5-1 to TRBJ2-1, with 9 positions matching TRBD2. CDR3 length: 15 residues. CDR1 is SGHRS and CDR2 is YFSETQ in the germline V gene. With 3 bases clipped from V and 15 bases from J, the junction kept 16 bases outside the gene matches. Full variable domain (rest looked up from reference TRBV5-1 and TRBJ2-1): KAGVTQTPRYLIKTRGQQVTLSCSPISGHRSVSWYQQTPGQGLQFLFEYFSETQRNKGNFPGRFSGRQFSNSRSEMNVSTLELGDSALYLCASSSDPGLASSRFFGPGTRLTVL.